This T cell receptor beta chain was recovered during a study of Ad26.COV2.S vaccination and SARS-CoV-2 variants. The overall study: This donor came from the COV1001 trial of Ad26.COV2.S.

There are 12 residues in the CDR3. Trimming stripped 7 bases from V and 3 bases from J, with 9 bases between. The germline CDR1 and CDR2 sequences are MDHEN and SYDVKM. This clone was seen more than once but under ten times. The antigen remains undetermined. Study-wide results and limits: An underestimation of total T cell responses may have resulted from the TCR breadth and depth analyses.

Clones were sequenced by immunoSEQ multiplex PCR, and TCRdb holds only the in-frame ones, with some missing. The sample records just over 350,000 clones, 85% being singletons. This sample's treatment: around 19 received Ad26.COV2.S at low or high dose, single or two shots; about 5 received placebo; per-sample allocation not given. Day 63 after the first vaccine or placebo injection was the time point for sampling. Donor was an adult aged 18-55 years in Boston. The chain carries TRBV28 and TRBJ2-5; D gene uncertain. Sequencing used peripheral blood, obtained in a trial of Ad26.COV2.S vaccine versus placebo. This receptor was identified in a person aged 18-65 years who received the Ad26.COV2.S COVID-19 vaccine or a placebo. Here the CDR3 reads CASTATEETQYF. CDR3 nucleotide sequence: TGTGCCAGCACCGCGACCGAAGAGACCCAGTACTTC.